This TCR beta chain was profiled in a study of regulatory T cells in long-lasting Graves disease (dated by TCRdb to the early 2020s). About the study as a whole: Newly diagnosed Graves' disease patients had taken antithyroid drugs for less than 3 months. The study was registered as a clinical trial and conducted in China. Peripheral blood TCR sequencing and RNA sequencing compared persistent Graves' disease patients with newly diagnosed Graves' disease patients. A total of about 35 samples underwent TCR sequencing, from 13 patients with persistent Graves' disease and some 20 patients with newly diagnosed Graves' disease.

What the study reported, not specific to this receptor: As a limitation, the authors acknowledged that the small sample size may reduce accuracy. Persistent Graves' disease patients showed lower TCR Shannon entropy and fewer highly expanded clones than newly diagnosed patients, suggesting clonal expansion. Sequencing and analysis were limited to the TCR beta chain. Peripheral blood alone was examined, since thyroid tissue, which constituted the primary lesion, could not be accessed. A larger number of public clonotypes was shared among persistent patients (more than 2,500) than among newly diagnosed patients (around 970). TRBV28, TRBJ1-2 and TRBJ2-5 were preferentially used in persistent disease, while TRBV20-1 and TRBJ2-1 were favored in newly diagnosed disease.

The sample's time point label is to be understood as: newly diagnosed GD, antithyroid drugs for less than 3 months. RNA was extracted from PBMCs in TRIzol for both TCR sequencing and RNA sequencing. The diagnosis of Graves' disease followed American Thyroid Association guidelines. Patients for the study were recruited at an endocrinology department in Xi'an, China. Each patient gave approximately 10 milliliters of peripheral blood, collected in an EDTA anticoagulant tube. Ficoll Paque Plus density gradient separation was used to isolate PBMCs, and no further T cell sorting was performed. An Agilent 2100 Bioanalyzer and agarose gel were used to check RNA quality, while a NanoDrop 2000 measured RNA concentration. Based on the germline V gene, the CDR1 and CDR2 sequences are MDHEN and SYDVKM. From the cysteine through the phenylalanine, the CDR3 covers 16 amino acids. Here the CDR3 DNA is all that survives: 48 bases in frame from base 1. Trimmed from V: 5 bases; trimmed from J: 7 bases; junction bases lacking a gene match: 12.

The library came from multiplex PCR. Sequencer: Illumina HiSeq 4000. TCR beta libraries were built with iRepertoire HTBI primers and Arm-PCR amplification of CDR3 regions. Before sequencing, the PCR products went through gel purification. Turning to the authors' computational methods: A total of 62 TRBV and some 13 TRBJ segments were identified across samples and were used for gene usage analysis of CDR3 amino acid clonotypes. Filtered high-quality paired reads were merged into contigs using COPE and FqMerger. BLAST was used to align contigs to the IMGT TRBV, TRBD and TRBJ reference genes, and CDR3 was defined following IMGT. Any clonotype with a frequency above 0.1% was classified as a highly expanded clone. Repertoire diversity was measured by Shannon entropy, and V-J evenness by the Gini coefficient. Public clonotypes were defined as clonotypes shared by more than one individual. In TCRdb, the public reads were trimmed at Q25 with fastp and aligned with MiXCR, with productive beta chains retained. Each entry is one CDR3 protein sequence, shown with its most common DNA and genes. It is TCRdb's table, rather than the study itself, that gives the V and J calls and clone size. The sample data list roughly 440,000 distinct CDR3 sequences, and approximately 16% of these were observed just once. Of the sample, 23% is held by the ten largest clones.

To note about this clonotype: What antigen it recognizes has not been identified. It may be a read error: a sequence one base away is much more abundant.

In addition, the sample was reused for a study of T cells in Graves' hyperthyroidism and ophthalmopathy. Reported in the second study: Stable Graves' hyperthyroidism was defined as the absence of progression to ophthalmopathy over 18 months of follow-up. The hyperthyroidism patients were between 18 and 65 years old and newly diagnosed, with a disease duration of less than 2 months. Exclusion was applied to patients with uncontrolled infections, other autoimmune diseases, pregnancy or lactation. Clinical symptoms, serum thyroxine and TRAb, thyroid ultrasound, and orbital computed tomography formed the basis for the diagnoses. A first-round RT-PCR of the TCR CDR3 used the HTBI primer set with the Qiagen OneStep RT-PCR kit. Blood samples also contained most of the expanded thyroid clonotypes (frequency above 0.001), which suggests that blood repertoires may reflect thyroid immune responses. A 13 V-J signature model separated ophthalmopathy from stable hyperthyroidism, with around 88% sensitivity and 81.08% specificity in cross-validation and 80%/75% in testing. In validation, the model predicted progression to ophthalmopathy with over 60% sensitivity and roughly 75% specificity, a median of around six months before onset. To identify TCR V-J signatures that set the groups apart, the researchers used a discovery cohort of about a hundred patients, made up of 40 to 45 with Graves' ophthalmopathy and 57 with stable Graves' hyperthyroidism. Whether ophthalmopathy could be predicted prospectively was tested in an independent validation cohort made up of fewer than 20 hyperthyroidism patients plus 17 patients who later progressed to ophthalmopathy. The approximately 100 discovery patients were randomly split 7:3 into training and test sets. The study also compared thyroid tissue and blood T-cell repertoires from five or six Graves' hyperthyroidism patients. Following sampling, methimazole starting at 30 mg daily was given to hyperthyroidism patients, and high-dose intravenous methylprednisolone was given to ophthalmopathy patients. Libraries were constructed in a second round of multiplex PCR, after which size selection and purification were performed. Sequencing of the libraries was done on an Illumina HiSeq2000 using paired-end 100 bp reads. SOAPnuke was used to process the raw data, with reads discarded if the reads contained adapters or uncalled bases, had a mean Phred below 15, or lacked an exact constant-primer or identifier match. High-quality paired reads were merged using COPE v1.2.5, and each unique nucleotide sequence was defined as a clonotype. MiTCR v1.1 was used to align clonotypes to the IMGT TRBV, TRBD and TRBJ reference segments. Only V-J combinations with frequency above 0.0001, covering 99% to 99.2% of repertoires, were analysed. A TCS score was defined as the ratio between F50 (clonal expansion) and ExV (chaos), using BLOSUM62-based TCRdist between CDR3 peptides within each V-J. Welch's t-statistics and random forest reduced around 510 V-J features to around 14, which were used in a naive Bayes classifier (R e1071). No statistical method was used to set the sample size in advance, and investigators knew the group allocation. TCR Vbeta CDR3 sequencing of roughly 140 peripheral blood samples (43 ophthalmopathy, 70 to 85 hyperthyroidism and roughly 17 progressor patients) is reported in the paper.

Source: peripheral blood mononuclear cells (PBMCs), taken at new diagnosis, from a patient treated with antithyroid drugs. Recombination connected TRBV28 to TRBJ2-7; 12 central nucleotides agree with TRBD2. This receptor was taken from a woman in her late teens or twenties with Graves disease. Donor details come from another sample of the same person, matched by shared clones. The encoded CDR3 is CASSQGLAGRYNEQYF. The nucleotides are TGTGCCAGCAGTCAGGGACTAGCGGGTAGATACAATGAGCAGTACTTC.